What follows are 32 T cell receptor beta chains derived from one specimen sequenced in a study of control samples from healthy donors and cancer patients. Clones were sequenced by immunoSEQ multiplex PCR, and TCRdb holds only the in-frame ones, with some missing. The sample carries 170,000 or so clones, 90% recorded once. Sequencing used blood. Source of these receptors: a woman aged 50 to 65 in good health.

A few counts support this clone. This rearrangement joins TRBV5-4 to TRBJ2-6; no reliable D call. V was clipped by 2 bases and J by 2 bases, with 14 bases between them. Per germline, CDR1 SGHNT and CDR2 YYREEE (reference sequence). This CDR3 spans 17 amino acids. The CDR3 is CASSFLTRGPGANVLTF. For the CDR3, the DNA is TGTGCCAGCAGCTTTCTGACCCGAGGACCTGGGGCCAACGTCCTGACTTTC.

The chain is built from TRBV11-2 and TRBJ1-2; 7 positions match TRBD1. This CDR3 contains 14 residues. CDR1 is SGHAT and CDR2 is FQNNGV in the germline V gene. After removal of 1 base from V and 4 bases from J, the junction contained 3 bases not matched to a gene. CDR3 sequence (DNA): TGTGCCAGCAGCTTAGTAGGGACAGTCTATGGCTACACCTTC. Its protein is CASSLVGTVYGYTF.

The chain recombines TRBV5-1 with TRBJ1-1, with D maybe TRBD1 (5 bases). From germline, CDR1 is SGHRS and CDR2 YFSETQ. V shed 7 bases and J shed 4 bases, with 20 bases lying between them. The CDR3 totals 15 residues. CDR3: CASGAYRAGGTEAFF. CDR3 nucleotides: TGCGCCAGCGGTGCGTATCGGGCGGGGGGCACTGAAGCTTTCTTT.

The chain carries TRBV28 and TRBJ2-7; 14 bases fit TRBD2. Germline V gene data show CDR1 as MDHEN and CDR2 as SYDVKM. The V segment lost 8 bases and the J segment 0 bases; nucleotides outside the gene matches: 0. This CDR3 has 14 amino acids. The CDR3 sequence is CASGTSGSSYEQYF. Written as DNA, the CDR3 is TGTGCCAGCGGGACTAGCGGGAGCTCCTACGAGCAGTACTTC.

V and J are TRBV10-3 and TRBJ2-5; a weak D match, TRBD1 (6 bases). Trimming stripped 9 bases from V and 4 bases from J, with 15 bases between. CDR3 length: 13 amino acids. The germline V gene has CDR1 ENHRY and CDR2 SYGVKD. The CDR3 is CAISGTTRETQYF. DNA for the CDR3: TGTGCCATTTCCGGGACAACCCGAGAGACCCAGTACTTC.

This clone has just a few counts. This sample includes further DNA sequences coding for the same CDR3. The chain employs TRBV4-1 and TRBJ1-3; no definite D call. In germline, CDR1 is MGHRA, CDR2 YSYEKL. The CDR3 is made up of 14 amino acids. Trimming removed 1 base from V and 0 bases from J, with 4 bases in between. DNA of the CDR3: TGCGCCAGCAGCCAAGGCCCCTCTGGAAACACCATATATTTT. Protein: CASSQGPSGNTIYF.

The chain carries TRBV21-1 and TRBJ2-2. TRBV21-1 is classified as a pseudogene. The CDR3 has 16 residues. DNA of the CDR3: TGTGCCAGCAGCAACCCCGAGTGGGGTTCCACCGGGGAGCTGTTTTTT. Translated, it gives CASSNPEWGSTGELFF.

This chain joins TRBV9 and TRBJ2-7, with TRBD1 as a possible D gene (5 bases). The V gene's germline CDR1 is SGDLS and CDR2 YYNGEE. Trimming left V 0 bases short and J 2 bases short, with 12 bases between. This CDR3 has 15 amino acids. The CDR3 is CASSVGPDTTYEQYF. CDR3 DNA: TGTGCCAGCAGCGTAGGCCCGGACACAACCTACGAGCAGTACTTC.

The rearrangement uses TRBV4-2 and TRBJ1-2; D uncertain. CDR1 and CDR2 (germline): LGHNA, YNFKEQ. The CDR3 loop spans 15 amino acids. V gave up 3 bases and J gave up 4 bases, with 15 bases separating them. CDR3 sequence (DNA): TGTGCCAGCAGCCAGTCTCGCGCTAGGGCCTATGGCTACACCTTC. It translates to CASSQSRARAYGYTF.

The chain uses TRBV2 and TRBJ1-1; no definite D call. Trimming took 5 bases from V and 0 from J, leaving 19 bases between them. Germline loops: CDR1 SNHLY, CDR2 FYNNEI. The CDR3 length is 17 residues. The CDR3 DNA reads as TGTGCCAGCAGTTTCAAGATGTTCGGGCCCTTGAACACTGAAGCTTTCTTT. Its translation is CASSFKMFGPLNTEAFF.

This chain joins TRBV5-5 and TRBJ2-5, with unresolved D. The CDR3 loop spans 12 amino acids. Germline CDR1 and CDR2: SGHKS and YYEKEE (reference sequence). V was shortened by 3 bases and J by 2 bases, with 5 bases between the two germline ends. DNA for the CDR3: TGTGCCAGCAGCTATATTCAAGAGACCCAGTACTTC. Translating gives CASSYIQETQYF.

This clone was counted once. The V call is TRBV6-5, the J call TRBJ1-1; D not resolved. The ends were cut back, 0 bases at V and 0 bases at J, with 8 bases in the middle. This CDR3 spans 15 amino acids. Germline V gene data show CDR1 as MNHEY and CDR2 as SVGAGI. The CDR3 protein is CASSYSPELNTEAFF. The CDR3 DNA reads TGTGCCAGCAGTTACTCCCCAGAACTGAACACTGAAGCTTTCTTT.

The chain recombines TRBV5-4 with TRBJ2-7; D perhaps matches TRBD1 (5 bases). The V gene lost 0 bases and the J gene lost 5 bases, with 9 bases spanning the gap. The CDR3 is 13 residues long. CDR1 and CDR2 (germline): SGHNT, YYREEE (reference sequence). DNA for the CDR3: TGTGCCAGCAGCTTGGTCAGGGATAACGAGCAGTACTTC. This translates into CASSLVRDNEQYF.

In DNA form, the CDR3 reads TGTGCCATCAGTGAGGACAACGGGGATACGCAGTATTTT. It translates to CAISEDNGDTQYF. This chain links TRBV10-3 with TRBJ2-3; D is ambiguous. This CDR3 has 13 residues. Per germline, CDR1 ENHRY and CDR2 SYGVKD. V was pared by 2 bases and J by 6 bases, with 9 bases between.

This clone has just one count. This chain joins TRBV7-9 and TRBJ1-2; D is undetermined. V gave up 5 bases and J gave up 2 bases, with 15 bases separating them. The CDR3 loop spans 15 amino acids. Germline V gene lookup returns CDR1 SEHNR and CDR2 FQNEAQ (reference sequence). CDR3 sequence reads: CASSRRRVGNYGYTF. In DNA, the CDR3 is TGTGCCAGCAGCCGGCGGCGTGTGGGCAACTATGGCTACACCTTC.

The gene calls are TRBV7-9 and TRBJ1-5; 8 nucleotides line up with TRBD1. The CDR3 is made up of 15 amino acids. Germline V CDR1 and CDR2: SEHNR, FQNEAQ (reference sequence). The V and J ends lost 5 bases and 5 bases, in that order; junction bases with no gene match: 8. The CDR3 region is CASSPLQGGDQPQHF. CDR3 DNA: TGTGCCAGCAGCCCTCTACAGGGGGGCGATCAGCCCCAGCATTTT.

The CDR3 nucleotides are TGTGCCAGCAGCCAGGGCAATGAGCAGTTCTTC. It yields the protein CASSQGNEQFF. The genes are TRBV3-1 (or the pseudogene TRBV3-2) and TRBJ2-1; D ambiguous. The V end lost 3 bases, the J end lost 6 bases, and 3 bases lay between the germline ends. The CDR3 has 11 residues. Looked up from germline, CDR1 is LGHDT and CDR2 is YNNKEL (reference sequence).

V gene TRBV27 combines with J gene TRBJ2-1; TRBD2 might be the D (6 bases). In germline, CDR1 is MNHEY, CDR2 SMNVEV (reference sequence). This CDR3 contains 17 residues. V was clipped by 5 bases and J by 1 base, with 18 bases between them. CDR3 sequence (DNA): TGTGCCAGCAGTCCTACAACCGCTCGGGGGTCCTACAATGAGCAGTTCTTC. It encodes CASSPTTARGSYNEQFF.

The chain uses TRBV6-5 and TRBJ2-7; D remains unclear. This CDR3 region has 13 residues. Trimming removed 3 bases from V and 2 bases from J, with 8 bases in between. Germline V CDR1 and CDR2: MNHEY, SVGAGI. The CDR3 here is CASSYPPAYEQYF. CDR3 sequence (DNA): TGTGCCAGCAGTTATCCTCCGGCCTACGAGCAGTACTTC.

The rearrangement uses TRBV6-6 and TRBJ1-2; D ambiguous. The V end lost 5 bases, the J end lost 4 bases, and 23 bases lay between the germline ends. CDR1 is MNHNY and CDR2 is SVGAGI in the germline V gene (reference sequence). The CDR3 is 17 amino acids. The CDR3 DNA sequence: TGTGCCAGCAGTCCTTTCTTTGGTCCCTCCCGCCCCTATGGCTACACCTTC. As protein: CASSPFFGPSRPYGYTF.

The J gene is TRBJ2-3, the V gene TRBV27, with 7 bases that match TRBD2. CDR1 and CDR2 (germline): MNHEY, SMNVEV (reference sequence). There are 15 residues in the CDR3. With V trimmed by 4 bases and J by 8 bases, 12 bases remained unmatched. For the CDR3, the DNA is TGTGCCAGCAGTTCTCTAGCGGAGGGGCTCATTACGCAGTATTTT. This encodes CASSSLAEGLITQYF.

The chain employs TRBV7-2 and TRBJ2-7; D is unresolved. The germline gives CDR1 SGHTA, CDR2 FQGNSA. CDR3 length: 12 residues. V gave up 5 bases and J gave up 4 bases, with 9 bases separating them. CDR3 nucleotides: TGTGCCAGCAGCCCAGGTAGATACGAGCAGTACTTC. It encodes CASSPGRYEQYF.

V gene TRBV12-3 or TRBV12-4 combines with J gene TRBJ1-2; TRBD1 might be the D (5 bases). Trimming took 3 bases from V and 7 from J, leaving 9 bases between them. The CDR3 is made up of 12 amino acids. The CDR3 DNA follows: TGTGCCAGCAGTTTTCAGGGAAGTGGCTACACCTTC. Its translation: CASSFQGSGYTF.

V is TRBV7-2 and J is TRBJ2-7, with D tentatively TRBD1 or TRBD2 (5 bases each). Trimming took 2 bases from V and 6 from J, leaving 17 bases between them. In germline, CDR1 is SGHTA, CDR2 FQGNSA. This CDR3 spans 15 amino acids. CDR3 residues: CASSLSSGLTAEQYF. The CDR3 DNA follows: TGTGCCAGCAGCTTAAGCTCGGGGCTCACGGCCGAGCAGTACTTC.

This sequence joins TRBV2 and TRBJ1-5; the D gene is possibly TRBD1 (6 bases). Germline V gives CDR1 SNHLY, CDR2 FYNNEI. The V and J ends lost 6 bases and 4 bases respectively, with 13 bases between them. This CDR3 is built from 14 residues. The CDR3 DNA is TGTGCCAGCAGGTGGGACCAGGGGAATCAGCCCCAGCATTTT. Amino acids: CASRWDQGNQPQHF.

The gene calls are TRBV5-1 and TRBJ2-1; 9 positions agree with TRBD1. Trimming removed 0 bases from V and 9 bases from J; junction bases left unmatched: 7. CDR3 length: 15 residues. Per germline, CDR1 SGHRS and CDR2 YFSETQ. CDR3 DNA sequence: TGCGCCAGCAGCTTGGGACAGGGGGGTTTCGGTGAGCAGTTCTTC. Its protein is CASSLGQGGFGEQFF.

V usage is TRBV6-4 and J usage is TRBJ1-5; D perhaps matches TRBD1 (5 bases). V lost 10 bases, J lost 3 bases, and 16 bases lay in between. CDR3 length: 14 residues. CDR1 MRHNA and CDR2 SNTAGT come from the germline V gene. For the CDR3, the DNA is TGTGCCACCAAGCATCGACAGTTCAATCAGCCCCAGCATTTT. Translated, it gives CATKHRQFNQPQHF.

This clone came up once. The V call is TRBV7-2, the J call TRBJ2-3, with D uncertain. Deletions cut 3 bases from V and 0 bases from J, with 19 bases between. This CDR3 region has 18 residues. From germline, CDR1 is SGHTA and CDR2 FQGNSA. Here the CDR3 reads CASSFSTSPLPSTDTQYF. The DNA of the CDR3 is TGTGCCAGCAGCTTTAGTACGTCTCCCTTACCTAGCACAGATACGCAGTATTTT. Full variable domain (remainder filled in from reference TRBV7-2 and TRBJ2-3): GAGVSQSPSNKVTEKGKDVELRCDPISGHTALYWYRQSLGQGLEFLIYFQGNSAPDKSGLPSDRFSAERTGGSVSTLTIQRTQQEDSAVYLCASSFSTSPLPSTDTQYFGPGTRLTVL.

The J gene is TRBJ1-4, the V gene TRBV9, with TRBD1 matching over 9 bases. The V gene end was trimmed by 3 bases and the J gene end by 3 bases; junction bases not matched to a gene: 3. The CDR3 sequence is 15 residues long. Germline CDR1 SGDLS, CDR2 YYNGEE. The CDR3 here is CASSAQGASNEKLFF. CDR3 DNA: TGTGCCAGCAGCGCACAGGGGGCTTCTAATGAAAAACTGTTTTTT. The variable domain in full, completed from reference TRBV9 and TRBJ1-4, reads DSGVTQTPKHLITATGQRVTLRCSPRSGDLSVYWYQQSLDQGLQFLIQYYNGEERAKGNILERFSAQQFPDLHSELNLSSLELGDSALYFCASSAQGASNEKLFFGSGTQLSVL.

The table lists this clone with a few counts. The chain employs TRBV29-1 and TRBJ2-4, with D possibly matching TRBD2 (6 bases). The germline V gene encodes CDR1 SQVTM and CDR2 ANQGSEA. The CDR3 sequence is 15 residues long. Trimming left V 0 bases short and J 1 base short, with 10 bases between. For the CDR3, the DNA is TGCAGCGTTGAAGATCTGGAGGGGGCCAAAAACATTCAGTACTTC. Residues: CSVEDLEGAKNIQYF.

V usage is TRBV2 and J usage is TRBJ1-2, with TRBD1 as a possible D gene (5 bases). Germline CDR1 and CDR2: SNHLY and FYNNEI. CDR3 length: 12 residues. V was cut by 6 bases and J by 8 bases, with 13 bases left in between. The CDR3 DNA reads TGTGCCAGCAGGGACATCACGGGGGGCTACACCTTC. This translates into CASRDITGGYTF.

The CDR3 region is CASSLAGGLNTGELFF. CDR3 DNA: TGCGCCAGCAGCCTAGCAGGGGGTTTGAACACCGGGGAGCTGTTTTTT. V is TRBV4-1 and J is TRBJ2-2, with 7 bases identical to TRBD1. CDR3 length: 16 amino acids. V shed 4 bases, J shed 1 base, and the junction held 6 bases outside the gene matches. The germline V gene encodes CDR1 MGHRA and CDR2 YSYEKL.